This T cell receptor beta chain is from a study of blood T cells in healthy people across ages (dated by TCRdb to between 2014 and 2017). Background on the whole study: In model experiments, roughly one uniquely barcoded TCR beta cDNA molecule per two T cells was captured by template switching. To track age-related changes in TCR beta repertoire diversity, the study relied on deep sequencing normalized with unique cDNA molecular identifiers. The donors were divided into four age groups: young (average 16 years), middle-aged (roughly 42), aged (roughly 60) and long-lived (approximately 74). Donors of different ages were randomly distributed across sequencing lanes to avoid experimental bias. Using the same blood draw, the study looked at two additional independent replicas of 1 million unique cDNA reads for two donors, one aged 18 to 29 and the other aged 80 or older.

Only a few counts were recorded for this clonotype. It has no known antigen specificity. No much larger clonotype is one base removed from it; base qualities were not supplied. The research as a whole found: Because donor CMV infection status was unknown, age-related changes in expanded clonotypes were potentially confounded. Conclusive comparison of naive and antigen-experienced compartments was prevented by the profiling of bulk unsorted PBMCs. Estimates of total diversity based on one million sequenced T cells were considered lower bounds and underestimates. Compared with the aged group, the long-lived group had more naive CD4+ T cells, fewer expanded clones and increased TCR diversity, suggesting age selection. As age increased, observed TCR beta diversity per million T cells dropped in a roughly linear way, and a significant reduction was already evident by age about 40. There was a strong correlation between observed TCR beta diversity and the percentage of naive T cells measured by flow cytometry.

Libraries were built with 5' RACE. The sequencing machine was an Illumina HiSeq 2500. A second PCR of about 6 to 11 cycles was performed with a sample-barcoded 5' primer and a J-beta primer mix. A template-switch 5' adaptor carrying 12 random nucleotides introduced a unique molecular identifier onto each TCR beta cDNA molecule. At least 3 million CDR3-containing paired-end reads were obtained from each sample. First-strand cDNA was synthesized from all RNA with the Mint cDNA synthesis kit, primed by a TRBC-specific oligonucleotide. All cDNA was treated with uracil-DNA glycosylase and then went through a first 18-cycle PCR with the universal primers M1SS and BC2_uni_R. The authors' pipeline ran thus. Normalization of each sample was performed by random selection of 1 million high-quality reads, each carrying a distinct molecular identifier. Reads with shared molecular identifiers were discarded instead of being binned into consensus sequences. MiTCR, with a Q25 quality threshold and the strictest error-elimination algorithm, was used for CDR3 identification, clonotype clustering and error correction. A nonparametric unseen species model with Euler transformation was used to estimate lower-bound total TCR beta diversity. TCRdb applied fastp at Q25 and MiXCR to the public reads, then kept only in-frame beta chains. Rows are unified per CDR3 protein, each entry keeping the most common DNA and genes. The V and J calls, along with clone size, are taken from TCRdb and not from the paper's own processing. The sample yields 1.2 million to 1.5 million distinct CDR3 sequences; roughly 45% were counted once. Approximately 7.9% of the sample is taken by the ten largest.

Looking up the germline V gene (reference sequence) yields CDR1 MNHNY and CDR2 SVGAGI. Germline trimming amounts to 9 bases on V and 4 bases on J, with 11 as the count of junction bases outside the gene matches. Taken from cysteine to phenylalanine, the CDR3 has 14 residues. Kept here is only the CDR3 DNA, which spans 42 bases and is read in frame from base 1. Donors were a few dozen systemically healthy Caucasian individuals from Russia aged about 6 to 100 years. About 10 milliliters of peripheral blood were collected from each donor into EDTA-treated Vacutainer tubes. Ficoll-Paque density-gradient centrifugation was used to isolate PBMCs, with at least 7 million per sample. Trizol reagent was used to extract total RNA from the PBMCs, yielding at least 5 micrograms per sample. The percentages of naive CD45RAhigh/CD27high T cells were determined by flow cytometry on a PBMC aliquot from every donor.

The TCR comes from a woman aged 18 to 35 in good health. Sample: blood. The receptor chain draws on TRBV6-6 and TRBJ1-2; a stretch of 7 junction bases matches TRBD1. The CDR3 amino acid sequence is: CASGGRGGLYGYTF. The nucleotide sequence reads TGTGCCAGTGGGGGCCGAGGGGGCCTCTATGGCTACACCTTC.